This T cell receptor beta chain was observed in a study of control samples from healthy donors and cancer patients. In germline, CDR1 is MNHEY, CDR2 SVGAGI. The CDR3 covers 15 residues. V lost 1 base and J 2 bases, leaving 11 bases between the germline ends. Libraries were prepared by immunoSEQ multiplex PCR; TCRdb keeps only in-frame clonotypes and omits some of them. This repertoire shows 150,000 or so clones, approximately 94% found once; its top ten account for 5% to 7%. The chain carries TRBV6-5 and TRBJ2-5, with unresolved D. The TCR was taken from a man aged 18-30 years in good health. The sample was blood. The CDR3 loop is CASSYFGQTQETQYF. The CDR3 nucleotides read TGTGCCAGCAGTTACTTCGGGCAGACTCAAGAGACCCAGTACTTC.